The rows below give T cell receptor beta chains drawn from one sample of a study of T cell repertoires in cytomegalovirus infection. TCRdb recomputed calls from the reads with MiXCR, one row per CDR3 protein. The data show around 81,000 distinct CDR3 sequences, approximately 39% seen once. These receptors lack a known antigen. The specimen comprised CD8+ T cells from cultured PBMCs, sampled from culture after CMV antigen stimulation. Receptors originate from a human donor in good health (CMV status not recorded). Some clones in this sample may be carry-over from other donors' samples. The CDR3 runs from the conserved cysteine through the conserved F or W. Fields, in order: J gene, D gene, clone size, V gene, CDR3 DNA, CDR3 protein. D genes are given only for firm matches. Expanded clones are given a class, and other clones once, few, many or no size at all.

TRBJ2-7	-	-	TRBV6-1	TGTGCCAGCAGTGAGACAGGTGGATTCTACGAGCAGTACTTC	CASSETGGFYEQYF
TRBJ2-3	-	few	TRBV2	TGTGCCAGCAGTGAAGTGCGGAACACAGATACGCAGTATTTT	CASSEVRNTDTQYF
TRBJ1-2	-	-	TRBV7-2	TGTGCCAGCAGCTTATCGGGGCTGGGCGGCTACACCTTC	CASSLSGLGGYTF
TRBJ2-7	TRBD2	many	TRBV7-2	TGTGCCAGCAGCTTAGAAGCGGGGTACGAGCAGTACTTC	CASSLEAGYEQYF
TRBJ2-5	TRBD1	-	TRBV4-3	TGCGCCAGCAGCCAAGCCCGGACCGGGACAGAGAAAGAGACCCAGTACTTC	CASSQARTGTEKETQYF
TRBJ2-2	TRBD1	-	TRBV7-9	TGTGCCAGCAGCAATCCGGGACAGGGGCTTCTAAACACCGGGGAGCTGTTTTTT	CASSNPGQGLLNTGELFF
TRBJ1-4	-	few	TRBV7-2	TGTGCCAGCAGCTTAGCGAAGCGGGGGCTCGTTTCAACTAATGAAAAACTGTTTTTT	CASSLAKRGLVSTNEKLFF
TRBJ1-5	-	-	TRBV19	TGTGCCAGTAAGAGGGCAGGGGCTCAAAGCAATCAGCCCCAGCATTTT	CASKRAGAQSNQPQHF
TRBJ2-7	TRBD2	-	TRBV5-3	TGTGCCAGCAGCTATAGCGGGGGGGCTGCCGAGCAGTACTTC	CASSYSGGAAEQYF
TRBJ2-1	-	few	TRBV7-8	TGTGCCAGCAGCTTAGTACAGGTTAGGGACAATGAGCAGTTCTTC	CASSLVQVRDNEQFF
TRBJ2-1	-	many	TRBV4-1	TGCGCCAGCAGCCAAGGCGGTTTGCAGTTCTTC	CASSQGGLQFF
TRBJ2-1	-	few	TRBV7-6	TGTGCCAGCAGCTTAGACGGGAATCCATACAATGAGCAGTTCTTC	CASSLDGNPYNEQFF
TRBJ1-4	-	many	TRBV7-2	TGTGCCAGCAGCTTATGGGGATCGGATGAAAAACTGTTTTTT	CASSLWGSDEKLFF
TRBJ2-7	TRBD1	-	TRBV6-2/TRBV6-3	TGTGCCAGCAGTTACCTCGGACAGGGGGCATCCTACGAGCAGTACTTC	CASSYLGQGASYEQYF
TRBJ1-2	-	once	TRBV6-2/TRBV6-3	TGTGCCAGCAGTTACTCGATGGACAGCTTCACTTCCTATGGCTACACCTTC	CASSYSMDSFTSYGYTF
TRBJ1-3	-	few	TRBV29-1	TGCAGCGCAAACCGCCTCGACAGCCTCTCTGGAAACACCATATATTTT	CSANRLDSLSGNTIYF
TRBJ1-1	-	few	TRBV19	TGTGCCAGTAGTATTGATGGGGGGGACACTGAAGCTTTCTTT	CASSIDGGDTEAFF
TRBJ1-2	-	-	TRBV6-6	TGTGCCAGCAGTGGCCGGGACTGGGAGGATGGCTACACCTTC	CASSGRDWEDGYTF
TRBJ2-7	-	-	TRBV5-6	TGTGCCAGCAGCTTGGACTACGAGCAGTACTTC	CASSLDYEQYF
TRBJ1-6	-	-	TRBV6-2/TRBV6-3	TGTGCCAGCAGTTACACACAGGGTACCAATAATTCACCCCTCCACTTT	CASSYTQGTNNSPLHF
TRBJ2-3	-	once	TRBV7-8	TGTGCCAGCAGCCTAGTAGGGCGGGCTAGCACAGATACGCAGTATTTT	CASSLVGRASTDTQYF
TRBJ1-3	-	few	TRBV7-2	TGTGCCAGCAGCTTAGGAGGCGGCATACACTCTGGAAACACCATATATTTT	CASSLGGGIHSGNTIYF
TRBJ2-5	-	-	TRBV19	TGTGCCAGTAGGGGTAGAAAAGAGACCCAGTACTTC	CASRGRKETQYF
TRBJ1-1	-	once	TRBV9	TGTGCCAGCAGCGTAGTCACTGAAGCTTTCTTT	CASSVVTEAFF
TRBJ2-5	TRBD2	-	TRBV28	TGTGCCAGCAGTTTACCCCCGGCGGGGGGCCAAGAGACCCAGTACTTC	CASSLPPAGGQETQYF
TRBJ2-5	TRBD2	few	TRBV4-3	TGCGCCAGCAGCCAAGACCCTAGCGGGGCTATAGCGGAGACCCAGTACTTC	CASSQDPSGAIAETQYF
TRBJ2-5	TRBD2	-	TRBV7-4	TGTGCCTCTGCGGGGGTGGGGAGCCAAGAGACCCAGTACTTC	CASAGVGSQETQYF
TRBJ2-7	-	few	TRBV7-8	TGTGCCAGCAGCCCCCAGGACAGCTACGAGCAGTACTTC	CASSPQDSYEQYF
TRBJ2-3	-	few	TRBV7-9	TGTGCCAGCAGCTTAGGCAGGGGAGCGGTACCAGATACGCAGTATTTT	CASSLGRGAVPDTQYF
TRBJ2-2	TRBD2	-	TRBV7-2	TGTGCCAGCAGCGATCTTGGTGGGGGGGTATCCGGGGAGCTGTTTTTT	CASSDLGGGVSGELFF
TRBJ1-5	-	-	TRBV7-8	TGTGCCAGCAGCTTAGTGAACCTGGGCAATCAGCCCCAGCATTTT	CASSLVNLGNQPQHF
TRBJ2-5	-	few	TRBV7-2	TGTGCCAGCAGCTTAGTTCCCGGGCACCAAGAGACCCAGTACTTC	CASSLVPGHQETQYF
TRBJ1-5	-	-	TRBV19	TGTGCCAGTAGTATACGGGAGGAAGGTCAGCCCCAGCATTTT	CASSIREEGQPQHF
TRBJ2-3	-	-	TRBV20-1	TGCAGTGCTAGAGAACAGGGAGATACGCAGTATTTT	CSAREQGDTQYF
TRBJ1-1	-	once	TRBV5-5	TGTGCCAGCAGCTTTGGGGCAACGGTGTTGACTGAAGCTTTCTTT	CASSFGATVLTEAFF
TRBJ2-7	TRBD1	few	TRBV7-2	TGTGCCAGCAGCCATAGACAGGGACCCTACGAGCAGTACTTC	CASSHRQGPYEQYF